A single sample is the source of the 7 T cell receptor beta chains below, sequenced in a study of blood T cell repertoires in COVID-19. Assay: immunoSEQ multiplex PCR; the TCRdb copy retains only in-frame clones and omits some. This table has about 320,000 clones, 90% appearing once. Sample: PBMCs or T cells enriched from blood (not recorded which). These receptors all come from a man between 60 and 75 years old who had recovered from COVID-19.

The V gene is TRBV7-2, the J gene TRBJ1-5; 8 bases agree with TRBD1. There are 14 residues in the CDR3. Looked up from germline, CDR1 is SGHTA and CDR2 is FQGNSA. V trimming: 4 bases; J trimming: 4 bases; junction bases outside the gene matches: 3. In nucleotides, the CDR3 is TGTGCCAGCAGCTCGGACAGGGTAAATCAGCCCCAGCATTTT. Encoded protein: CASSSDRVNQPQHF.

The CDR3 nucleotides are TGTGCCAGCAGCCCAACCGGGTTGAACTACGAGCAGTACTTC. Translated: CASSPTGLNYEQYF. The V and J genes are TRBV7-2 and TRBJ2-7; the D is unclear. V was trimmed by 5 bases and J by 3 bases, leaving 14 bases between them. CDR3 length: 14 residues. CDR1 is SGHTA and CDR2 is FQGNSA in the germline V gene.

The genes are TRBV19 and TRBJ1-2; 7 nucleotides match TRBD1. Unmatched junction bases numbered 1, after V lost 4 bases and J lost 2 bases. Germline V gene data show CDR1 as LNHDA and CDR2 as SQIVND (reference sequence). CDR3 size: 13 residues. The chain's CDR3 is CASSKGQNYGYTF. DNA of the CDR3: TGTGCCAGTAGTAAGGGACAGAACTATGGCTACACCTTC.

In DNA form, the CDR3 reads TGTGCCAGCAGCTTAGTTGGGGGCCAGAACACTGAAGCTTTCTTT. Translated: CASSLVGGQNTEAFF. This chain links TRBV11-2 with TRBJ1-1; possibly TRBD1 for D (6 bases). Deletions cut 1 base from V and 1 base from J, with 10 bases between. The CDR3 runs 15 residues. Germline CDR1 is SGHAT and CDR2 is FQNNGV.

In this sample, this clone turned up a few times. The chain is built from TRBV7-8 and TRBJ2-4, with 7 bases identical to TRBD1. Unmatched junction bases numbered 10, after V lost 2 bases and J lost 0 bases. The CDR3 is 18 residues long. In germline, CDR1 is SGHVS, CDR2 FQNEAQ. The CDR3 here is CASSLHRGAALAKNIQYF. The CDR3 DNA follows: TGTGCCAGCAGCTTACACAGGGGAGCCGCCCTAGCCAAAAACATTCAGTACTTC.

J is TRBJ2-7 and V is TRBV15, with 7 bases matching TRBD2. Germline CDR1 reads LNHNV; CDR2 reads YYDKDF (reference sequence). The J segment lost 3 bases and the V segment lost 0 bases, leaving 2 bases of the junction unmatched. The CDR3 extends over 14 amino acids. DNA of the CDR3: TGTGCCACCAGCAGAGAGGGGGGGAGCTACGAGCAGTACTTC. Protein product: CATSREGGSYEQYF.

V is TRBV9 and J is TRBJ1-2, with TRBD1 identical over 10 bases. Trimming cost V 3 bases and J 3 bases; bases outside gene matches: 11. Germline lookup yields CDR1 SGDLS and CDR2 YYNGEE. CDR3 length: 17 residues. The CDR3 here is CASSERQGAVGDYGYTF. As DNA, the CDR3 is TGTGCCAGCAGCGAGAGACAGGGGGCTGTGGGTGACTATGGCTACACCTTC.